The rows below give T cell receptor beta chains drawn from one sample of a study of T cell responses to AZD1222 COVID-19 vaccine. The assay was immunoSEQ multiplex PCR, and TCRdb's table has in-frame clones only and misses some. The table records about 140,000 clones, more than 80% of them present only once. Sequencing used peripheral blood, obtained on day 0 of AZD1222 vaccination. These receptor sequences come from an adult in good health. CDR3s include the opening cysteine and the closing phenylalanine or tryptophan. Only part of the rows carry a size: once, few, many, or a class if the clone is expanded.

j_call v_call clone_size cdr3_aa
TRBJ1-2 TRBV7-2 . CASSGTGGTSNYGYTF
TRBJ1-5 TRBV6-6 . CASSYYSSNQPQHF
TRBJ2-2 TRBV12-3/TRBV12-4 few CASRSVGTGELFF
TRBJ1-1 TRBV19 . CASSITGGGMNTEAFF
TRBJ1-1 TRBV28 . CASSLDDGVGAEAFF
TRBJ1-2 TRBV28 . CAASLGGSYYGYTF
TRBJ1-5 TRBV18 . CASSPTPGTRSNQPQHF
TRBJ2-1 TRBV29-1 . CSVGTSGGIYNEQFF
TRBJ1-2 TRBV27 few CASSLAGMGSYGYTF
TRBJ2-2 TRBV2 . CASSVETAGELFF
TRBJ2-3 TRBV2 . CASRGTSGNTQYF
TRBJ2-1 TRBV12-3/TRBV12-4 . CASISDLSEQFF
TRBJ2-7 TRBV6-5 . CASSYSAGGIYEQYF
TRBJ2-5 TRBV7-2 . CASRGQGQETQYF
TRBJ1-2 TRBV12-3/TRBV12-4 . CASSLARLYGYTF
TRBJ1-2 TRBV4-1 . CASSQGVSYGYTF
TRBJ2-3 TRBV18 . CASSVDHDTQYF
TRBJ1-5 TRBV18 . CASSLTENQPQHF
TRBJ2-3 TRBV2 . CASRPDTQYF
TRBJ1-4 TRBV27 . CASSYGALREKLFF
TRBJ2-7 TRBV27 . CASSFLWTGSSYEQYF
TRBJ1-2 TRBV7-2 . CASSLIQTGYGYTF
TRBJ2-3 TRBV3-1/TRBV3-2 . CASSQRAGGDTQYF
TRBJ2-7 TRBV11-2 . CASRPLSSYEQYF
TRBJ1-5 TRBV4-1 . CASSQRSGTVGQPQHF
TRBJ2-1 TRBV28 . CASTLILVAPPVF
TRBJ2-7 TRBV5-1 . CASSPGTGFDEQYF
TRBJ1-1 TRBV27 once CASSPGTGSTEAFF
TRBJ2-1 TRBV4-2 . CASSQDQLAHTDEQFF
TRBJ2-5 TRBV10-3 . CAISGASGGAETQYF
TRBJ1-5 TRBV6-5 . CASSHTGVGQPQHF
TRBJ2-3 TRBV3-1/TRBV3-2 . CASSQLTSGFPTDTQYF
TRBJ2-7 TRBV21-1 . CASRDAYYEQYF
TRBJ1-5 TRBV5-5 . CASSSRTGDQPQHF
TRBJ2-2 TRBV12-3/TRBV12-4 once CASDPSSGELFF
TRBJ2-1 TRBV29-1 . CSASDRAYNEQFF
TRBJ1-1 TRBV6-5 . CASRRLGNTEAFF
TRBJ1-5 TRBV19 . CASSSYGTGGEEPQHF
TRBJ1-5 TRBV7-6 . CASSLPGASNQPQHF
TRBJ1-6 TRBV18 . CASSPSRDRVNSPLHF
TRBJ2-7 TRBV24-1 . CATKGSGASYEQYF
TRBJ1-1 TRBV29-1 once CSVVGRMNTEAFF
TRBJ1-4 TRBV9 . CASSPGLGNEKLFF
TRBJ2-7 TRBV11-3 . CASSLEKGSSGAYEQYF
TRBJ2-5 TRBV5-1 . CASSLGLGRWGVETQYF
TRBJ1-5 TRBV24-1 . CATSDYRGGGPQHF
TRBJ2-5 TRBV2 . CASSAGSSQETQYF
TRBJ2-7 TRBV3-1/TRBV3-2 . CASSQNRGRAGSSYEQYF
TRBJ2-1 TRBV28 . CASSLAGGNLNEQFF
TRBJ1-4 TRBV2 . CASSMGQRNEKLFF
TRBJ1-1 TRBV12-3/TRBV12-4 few CASRSGGASAFF
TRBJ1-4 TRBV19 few CASSPGPGRKLFF